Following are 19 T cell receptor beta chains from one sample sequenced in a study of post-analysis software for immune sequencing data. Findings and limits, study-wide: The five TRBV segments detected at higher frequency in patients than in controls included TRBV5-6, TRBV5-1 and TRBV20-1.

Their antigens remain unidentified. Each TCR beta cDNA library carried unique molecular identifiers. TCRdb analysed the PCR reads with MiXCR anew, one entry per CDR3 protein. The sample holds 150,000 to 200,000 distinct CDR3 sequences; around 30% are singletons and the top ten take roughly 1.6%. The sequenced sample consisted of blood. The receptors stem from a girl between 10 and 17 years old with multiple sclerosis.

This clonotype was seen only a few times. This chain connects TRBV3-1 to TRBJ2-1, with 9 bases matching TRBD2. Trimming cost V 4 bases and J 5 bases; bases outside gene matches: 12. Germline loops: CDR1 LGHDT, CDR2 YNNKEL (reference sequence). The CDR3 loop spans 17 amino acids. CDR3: CASSPFFLAGKDNEQFF. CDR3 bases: TGTGCCAGCAGCCCATTCTTTCTAGCGGGAAAGGACAATGAGCAGTTCTTC.

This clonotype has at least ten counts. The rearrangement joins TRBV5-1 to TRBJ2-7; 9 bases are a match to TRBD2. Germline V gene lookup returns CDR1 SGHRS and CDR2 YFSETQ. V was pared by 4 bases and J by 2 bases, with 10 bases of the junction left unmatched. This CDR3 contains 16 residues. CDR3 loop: CASSRFSGSMPYEQYF. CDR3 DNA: TGCGCCAGCAGCCGGTTTAGCGGGAGTATGCCCTACGAGCAGTACTTC.

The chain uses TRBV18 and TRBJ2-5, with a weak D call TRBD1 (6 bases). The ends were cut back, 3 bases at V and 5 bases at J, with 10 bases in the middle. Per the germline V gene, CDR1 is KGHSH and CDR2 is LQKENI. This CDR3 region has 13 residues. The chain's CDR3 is CASSPGGAETQYF. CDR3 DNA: TGTGCCAGCTCACCTGGGGGCGCGGAGACCCAGTACTTC.

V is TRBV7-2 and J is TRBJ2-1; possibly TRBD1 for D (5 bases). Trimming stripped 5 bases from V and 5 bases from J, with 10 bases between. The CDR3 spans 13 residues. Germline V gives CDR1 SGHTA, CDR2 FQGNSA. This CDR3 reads CASSLDRNNEQFF. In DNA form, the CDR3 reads TGTGCCAGCAGCCTTGACAGAAACAATGAGCAGTTCTTC.

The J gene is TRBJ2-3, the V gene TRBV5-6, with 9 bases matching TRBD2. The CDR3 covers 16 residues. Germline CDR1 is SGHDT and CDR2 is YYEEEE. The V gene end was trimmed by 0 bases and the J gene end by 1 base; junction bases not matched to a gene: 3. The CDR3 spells CASSLGTSVRTDTQYF. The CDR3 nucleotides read TGTGCCAGCAGCTTGGGGACTAGCGTTCGCACAGATACGCAGTATTTT.

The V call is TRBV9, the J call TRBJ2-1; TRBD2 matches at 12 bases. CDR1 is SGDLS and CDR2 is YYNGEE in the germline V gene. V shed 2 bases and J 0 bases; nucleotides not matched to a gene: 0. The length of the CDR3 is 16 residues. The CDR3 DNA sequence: TGTGCCAGCAGCGTGACTAGCGGGAGCTCCTACAATGAGCAGTTCTTC. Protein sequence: CASSVTSGSSYNEQFF.

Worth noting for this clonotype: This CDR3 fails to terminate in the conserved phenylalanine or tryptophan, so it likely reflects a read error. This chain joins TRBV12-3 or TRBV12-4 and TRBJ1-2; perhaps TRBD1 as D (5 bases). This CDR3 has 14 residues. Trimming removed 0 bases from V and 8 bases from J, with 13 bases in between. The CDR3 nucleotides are TGTGCCAGCAGTTTAGCGGCACGGGGGGAGGGCTACACCTGC. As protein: CASSLAARGEGYTC.

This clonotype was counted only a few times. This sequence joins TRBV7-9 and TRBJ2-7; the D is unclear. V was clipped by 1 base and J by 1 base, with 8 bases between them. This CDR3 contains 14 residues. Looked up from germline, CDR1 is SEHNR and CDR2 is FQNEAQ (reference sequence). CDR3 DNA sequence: TGTGCCAGCAGCTTAGGGAAAATGTCCTACGAGCAGTACTTC. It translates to CASSLGKMSYEQYF.

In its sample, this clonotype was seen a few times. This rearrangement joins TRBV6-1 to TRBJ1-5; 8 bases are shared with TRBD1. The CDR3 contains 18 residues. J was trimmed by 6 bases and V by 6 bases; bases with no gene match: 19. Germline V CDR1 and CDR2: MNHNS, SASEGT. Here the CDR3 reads CASRGGPGGFPWGQPQHF. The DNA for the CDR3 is TGTGCCAGCAGGGGAGGGCCAGGGGGCTTTCCTTGGGGTCAGCCCCAGCATTTT.

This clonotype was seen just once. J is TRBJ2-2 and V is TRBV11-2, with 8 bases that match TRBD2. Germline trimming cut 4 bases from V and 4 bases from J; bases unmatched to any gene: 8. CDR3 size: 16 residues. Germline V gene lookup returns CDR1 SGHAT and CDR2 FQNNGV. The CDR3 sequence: CASSSIAGSTTGELFF. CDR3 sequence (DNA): TGTGCCAGCAGCTCAATAGCGGGGTCGACCACCGGGGAGCTGTTTTTT.

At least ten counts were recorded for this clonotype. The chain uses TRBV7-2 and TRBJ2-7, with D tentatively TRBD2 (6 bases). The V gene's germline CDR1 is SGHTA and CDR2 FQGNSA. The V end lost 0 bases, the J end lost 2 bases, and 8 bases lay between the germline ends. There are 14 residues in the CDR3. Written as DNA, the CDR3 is TGTGCCAGCAGCTTAGCCCCGGGAGCCTACGAGCAGTACTTC. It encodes CASSLAPGAYEQYF.

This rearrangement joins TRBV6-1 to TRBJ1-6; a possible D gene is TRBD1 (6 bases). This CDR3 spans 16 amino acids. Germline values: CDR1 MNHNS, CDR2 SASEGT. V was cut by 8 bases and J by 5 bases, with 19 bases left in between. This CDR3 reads CASQNSRTAHNSPLHF. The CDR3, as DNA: TGTGCCAGCCAAAACTCCAGGACAGCTCATAATTCACCCCTCCACTTT.

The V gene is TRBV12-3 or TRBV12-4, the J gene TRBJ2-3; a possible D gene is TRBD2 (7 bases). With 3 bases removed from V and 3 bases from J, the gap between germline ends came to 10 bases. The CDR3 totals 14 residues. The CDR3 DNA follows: TGTGCCAGCAGTTTCGGGGGGCAGACAGATACGCAGTATTTT. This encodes CASSFGGQTDTQYF.

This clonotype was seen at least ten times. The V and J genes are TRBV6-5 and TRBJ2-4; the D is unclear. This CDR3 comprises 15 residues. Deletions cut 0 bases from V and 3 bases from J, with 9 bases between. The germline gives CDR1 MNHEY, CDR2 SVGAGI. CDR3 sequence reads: CASSYSRAVKNIQYF. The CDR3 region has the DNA TGTGCCAGCAGTTACTCAAGGGCAGTCAAAAACATTCAGTACTTC.

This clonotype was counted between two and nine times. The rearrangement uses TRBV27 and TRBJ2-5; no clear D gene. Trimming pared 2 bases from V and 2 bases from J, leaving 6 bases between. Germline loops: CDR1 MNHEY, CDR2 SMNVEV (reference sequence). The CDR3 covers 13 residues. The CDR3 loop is CASSLTEQETQYF. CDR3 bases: TGTGCCAGCAGTTTAACAGAACAAGAGACCCAGTACTTC.

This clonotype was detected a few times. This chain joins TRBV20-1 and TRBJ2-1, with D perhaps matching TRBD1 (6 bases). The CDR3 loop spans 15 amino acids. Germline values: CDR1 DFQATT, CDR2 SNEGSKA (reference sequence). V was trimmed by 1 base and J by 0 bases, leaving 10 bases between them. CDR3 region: CSARVQGNSYNEQFF. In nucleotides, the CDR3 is TGCAGTGCTAGAGTACAGGGAAACTCCTACAATGAGCAGTTCTTC.

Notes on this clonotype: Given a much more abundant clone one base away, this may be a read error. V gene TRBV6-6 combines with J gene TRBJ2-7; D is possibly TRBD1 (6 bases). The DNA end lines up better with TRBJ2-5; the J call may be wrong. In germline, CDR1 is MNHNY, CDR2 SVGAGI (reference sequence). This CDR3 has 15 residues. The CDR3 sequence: CASSYTQGFGGTQYF. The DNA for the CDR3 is TGTGCCAGCAGTTATACGCAGGGGTTTGGTGGGACCCAGTACTTC.

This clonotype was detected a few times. The CDR3 reads CAWSLTPGTANSPLHF. CDR3 nucleotides: TGTGCCTGGAGTCTTACACCCGGGACAGCAAATTCACCCCTCCACTTT. The chain links TRBV30 to TRBJ1-6; 7 nucleotides agree with TRBD1. After removal of 2 bases from V and 7 bases from J, the junction contained 11 bases not matched to a gene. The CDR3 extends over 16 amino acids. Per germline, CDR1 GTSNPN and CDR2 SVGIG (reference sequence).

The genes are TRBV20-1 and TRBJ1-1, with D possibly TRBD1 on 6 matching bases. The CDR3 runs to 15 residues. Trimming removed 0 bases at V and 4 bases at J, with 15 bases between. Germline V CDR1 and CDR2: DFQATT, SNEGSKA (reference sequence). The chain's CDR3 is CSARDRLAGATEAFF. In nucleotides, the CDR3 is TGCAGTGCTAGAGATAGATTGGCGGGGGCCACTGAAGCTTTCTTT.